Presented here are 24 T cell receptor beta chains from one specimen sequenced in a study of cytomegalovirus exposure and HLA in healthy donors. 13 Jbeta primers and 60 Vbeta primers were used for the PCR. TCRdb's table, derived via immunoSEQ multiplex PCR, lists solely in-frame clones and lacks some. The sample has 150,000 to 250,000 clones; 79% are singletons. Material for sequencing was PBMCs. These receptors originate from a woman younger than 45 in good health and CMV-seropositive.

V is TRBV5-4 and J is TRBJ2-7; 9 bases match TRBD2. The germline CDR1 and CDR2 sequences are SGHNT and YYREEE (reference sequence). Unmatched junction bases numbered 7, after V lost 0 bases and J lost 6 bases. This CDR3 region has 15 residues. CDR3 sequence reads: CASSLEVAGGREQYF. CDR3 DNA sequence: TGTGCCAGCAGCTTGGAGGTTGCGGGGGGGCGCGAGCAGTACTTC.

This clone was seen a handful of times. The chain has TRBV6-6 and TRBJ1-6, with D possibly being TRBD1 (6 bases). Germline CDR1 and CDR2: MNHNY and SVGAGI (reference sequence). This CDR3 spans 15 amino acids. V lost 0 bases to trimming and J lost 10 bases, with 13 bases between them. The DNA for the CDR3 is TGTGCCAGCAGTTACTCGGGGGGGCGGGGATCACCCCTCCACTTT. Translation gives CASSYSGGRGSPLHF.

This clone appeared a few times. The genes are TRBV25-1 and TRBJ1-4, with D possibly matching TRBD1 (5 bases). The CDR3 spans 13 residues. Trimming pared 7 bases from V and 2 bases from J, leaving 8 bases between. Germline assignment: CDR1 MGHDK and CDR2 SYGVNS. The CDR3 here is CASTGGTNEKLFF. Here the CDR3 DNA reads TGTGCCAGCACCGGGGGGACTAATGAAAAACTGTTTTTT. Full variable domain (outside the CDR3, taken from reference TRBV25-1 and TRBJ1-4): EADIYQTPRYLVIGTGKKITLECSQTMGHDKMYWYQQDPGMELHLIHYSYGVNSTEKGDLSSESTVSRIRTEHFPLTLESARPSHTSQYLCASTGGTNEKLFFGSGTQLSVL.

The genes are TRBV2 and TRBJ2-7, with 15 bases that match TRBD2. With V trimmed by 3 bases and J by 4 bases, 4 bases remained unmatched. Germline V gene lookup returns CDR1 SNHLY and CDR2 FYNNEI. The CDR3 runs 16 residues. DNA of the CDR3: TGTGCCAGCAGTGAGGGACTAGCGGGAGGAAGGTACGAGCAGTACTTC. Amino acid sequence: CASSEGLAGGRYEQYF.

The chain links TRBV5-4 to TRBJ1-2, with a weak D call TRBD1 (5 bases). V lost 7 bases to trimming and J lost 4 bases, with 14 bases between them. This CDR3 has 13 residues. Germline V gene sequence: CDR1 SGHNT, CDR2 YYREEE (reference sequence). The CDR3 nucleotides are TGTGCCAGCTCCACGACAGTCCTCTATGGCTACACCTTC. Its protein is CASSTTVLYGYTF.

V and J are TRBV30 and TRBJ1-2, with 7 bases fitting TRBD1. Germline values: CDR1 GTSNPN, CDR2 SVGIG (reference sequence). V shed 2 bases, J shed 8 bases, and the junction held 8 bases outside the gene matches. This CDR3 is built from 13 residues. DNA for the CDR3: TGTGCCTGGAGTCCGGGACAGAGGAACGGCTACACCTTC. Its translation: CAWSPGQRNGYTF.

The rearrangement links TRBV5-4 to TRBJ2-1; D not certain. CDR3 length: 14 residues. The germline V gene encodes CDR1 SGHNT and CDR2 YYREEE (reference sequence). The V and J ends lost 0 bases and 5 bases respectively, with 9 bases between them. CDR3 coding DNA: TGTGCCAGCAGCTTGGCGCAGTCCAACAATGAGCAGTTCTTC. Its protein is CASSLAQSNNEQFF.

The rearrangement joins TRBV15 to TRBJ1-1; 8 bases match TRBD1. The length of the CDR3 is 17 residues. Looked up from germline, CDR1 is LNHNV and CDR2 is YYDKDF (reference sequence). Losses at the gene ends were 1 base for V and 4 bases for J; bases not matched to a gene: 11. For the CDR3, the DNA is TGTGCCACCAGCAGAGGTGGGCAGGGGGCTAGTGGCACTGAAGCTTTCTTT. It is translated as CATSRGGQGASGTEAFF.

This chain connects TRBV2 to TRBJ2-5; TRBD1 aligns across 7 bases. The germline gives CDR1 SNHLY, CDR2 FYNNEI. The CDR3 consists of 15 residues. Trimming removed 0 bases from V and 4 bases from J; junction bases left unmatched: 5. The CDR3 reads CASSEAGAGGETQYF. The CDR3 DNA reads as TGTGCCAGCAGTGAAGCCGGGGCAGGGGGAGAGACCCAGTACTTC.

V usage is TRBV7-8 and J usage is TRBJ1-5; 7 bases are shared with TRBD1. Looked up from germline, CDR1 is SGHVS and CDR2 is FQNEAQ. V lost 6 bases, J lost 5 bases, and 13 bases stayed unmatched. This CDR3 has 16 amino acids. CDR3 loop: CASRGTGARADQPQHF. The CDR3 bases are TGTGCCAGCAGAGGCACAGGGGCCCGGGCGGATCAGCCCCAGCATTTT.

CDR3 residues: CASSGQDNEQFF. CDR3 coding DNA: TGTGCCAGCAGTGGACAGGACAATGAGCAGTTCTTC. V and J are TRBV2 and TRBJ2-1; possible D gene TRBD1, 6 bases. Trimming cost V 4 bases and J 5 bases, with 6 bases left between them. Looked up from germline, CDR1 is SNHLY and CDR2 is FYNNEI. The CDR3 has 12 amino acids.

This clone was recorded only once. This chain uses TRBV5-1 with TRBJ2-1; D is unclear. Trimming shortened V by 0 bases and J by 5 bases, and 12 bases separated the two germline ends. CDR3 length: 15 amino acids. Germline-derived CDR1 and CDR2 are SGHRS and YFSETQ. In nucleotides, the CDR3 is TGCGCCAGCAGCTTGGACAGTCTTGGCCACAATGAGCAGTTCTTC. Translation: CASSLDSLGHNEQFF.

The chain employs TRBV28 and TRBJ1-4; possibly TRBD1 for D (5 bases). This CDR3 contains 15 residues. Germline CDR1 is MDHEN and CDR2 is SYDVKM. Trimming cost V 6 bases and J 3 bases, with 14 bases left between them. The CDR3 reads CASSTGWRANEKLFF. As DNA, the CDR3 is TGTGCCAGCAGCACAGGCTGGAGAGCTAATGAAAAACTGTTTTTT.

The rearrangement links TRBV7-9 to TRBJ2-7; D possibly corresponds to TRBD2 (6 bases). The ends were cut back, 5 bases at V and 1 base at J, with 15 bases in the middle. The CDR3 is 15 residues long. Germline V gene sequence: CDR1 SEHNR, CDR2 FQNEAQ (reference sequence). CDR3 nucleotides: TGTGCCAGCAGCCCCCACGTGGCGGGATCCTACGAGCAGTACTTC. It specifies CASSPHVAGSYEQYF.

The chain has TRBV21-1 and TRBJ1-1; the table's D call, TRBD1, was not checked against the DNA. TRBV21-1 is a documented pseudogene. CDR3 length equals 15 residues. CDR3 protein: CASYGQGAWETEAFF. CDR3 bases: TGTGCCAGCTATGGGCAGGGGGCATGGGAAACTGAAGCTTTCTTT.

The V and J genes are TRBV5-6 and TRBJ2-1, with a possible D match to TRBD2 (5 bases). The V gene's germline CDR1 is SGHDT and CDR2 YYEEEE. The CDR3 covers 13 residues. The V and J ends lost 5 bases and 10 bases respectively, with 16 bases between them. The CDR3 region is CASSPPGWQEQFF. The CDR3 DNA is TGTGCCAGCAGTCCGCCGGGATGGCAAGAGCAGTTCTTC.

V is TRBV7-9 and J is TRBJ2-3; D gene uncertain. Trimming stripped 7 bases from V and 2 bases from J, with 13 bases between. Germline V CDR1 and CDR2: SEHNR, FQNEAQ (reference sequence). The CDR3 has 14 residues. In DNA, the CDR3 is TGTGCCAGCAACCCGCGAGGAAACACAGATACGCAGTATTTT. It yields the protein CASNPRGNTDTQYF.

The V and J genes are TRBV4-1 and TRBJ2-1; 7 nucleotides match TRBD2. Germline V gives CDR1 MGHRA, CDR2 YSYEKL. Trimming took 4 bases from V and 5 from J; bases not matched to a gene: 11. CDR3 size: 16 residues. CDR3 coding DNA: TGCGCCAGCAGCCCCCCCCGGGCTAGCGGACACAATGAGCAGTTCTTC. It encodes CASSPPRASGHNEQFF.

The rearrangement links TRBV4-2 to TRBJ1-2, with D perhaps TRBD1 (6 bases). CDR1 LGHNA and CDR2 YNFKEQ come from the germline V gene. Deletions cut 3 bases from V and 5 bases from J, with 16 bases between. CDR3 length: 15 amino acids. This chain's CDR3 is CASSQRQGSEYGYTF. CDR3 DNA sequence: TGTGCCAGCAGCCAGAGGCAGGGGTCGGAGTATGGCTACACCTTC.

The V gene is TRBV9, the J gene TRBJ1-1, with D hard to call. The length of the CDR3 is 15 residues. V lost 6 bases and J lost 0, with 15 bases in between. Germline loops: CDR1 SGDLS, CDR2 YYNGEE. The CDR3 region is CASTPGSLMNTEAFF. In DNA, the CDR3 is TGTGCCAGCACCCCGGGAAGTCTCATGAACACTGAAGCTTTCTTT.

Only one count was recorded for this clone. V and J are TRBV5-1 and TRBJ1-1; 9 bases map to TRBD1. Germline loops: CDR1 SGHRS, CDR2 YFSETQ. Trimming cost V 2 bases and J 7 bases; bases outside gene matches: 12. The CDR3 runs to 16 residues. The DNA for the CDR3 is TGCGCCAGCAGCTTAAGCCCGACAGGGGGGACAAATGAAGCTTTCTTT. Encoded protein: CASSLSPTGGTNEAFF.

The chain combines TRBV4-1 with TRBJ1-1; D remains ambiguous. The germline V and J ends were trimmed by 3 bases and 1 base, with 9 bases remaining between them. Looked up from germline, CDR1 is MGHRA and CDR2 is YSYEKL. The CDR3 contains 14 residues. DNA for the CDR3: TGCGCCAGCAGCCATGCAGGCGAGAACACTGAAGCTTTCTTT. Translation gives CASSHAGENTEAFF.

This clone was observed a handful of times. This rearrangement joins TRBV27 to TRBJ1-4, with a tentative D call TRBD1 (6 bases). There are 17 residues in the CDR3. Looked up from germline, CDR1 is MNHEY and CDR2 is SMNVEV (reference sequence). Trimming pared 5 bases from V and 8 bases from J, leaving 24 bases between. The CDR3 nucleotides are TGTGCCAGCAGTACCATTAATCCAGGGCGACAGGAAGAAAAACTGTTTTTT. Translated, it gives CASSTINPGRQEEKLFF.

The chain joins TRBV5-6 to TRBJ2-7; 7 nucleotides align to TRBD1. CDR1 and CDR2 (germline): SGHDT, YYEEEE. The CDR3 totals 13 residues. The V gene end was trimmed by 7 bases and the J gene end by 4 bases; junction bases not matched to a gene: 8. The CDR3 loop reads CASSRQGYYEQYF. DNA for the CDR3: TGTGCCAGCTCGAGACAGGGCTATTACGAGCAGTACTTC. The full variable domain, completed using reference TRBV5-6 and TRBJ2-7, is DAGVTQSPTHLIKTRGQQVTLRCSPKSGHDTVSWYQQALGQGPQFIFQYYEEEERQRGNFPDRFSGHQFPNYSSELNVNALLLGDSALYLCASSRQGYYEQYFGPGTRLTVT.